This T cell receptor beta chain comes out of a study of PD-1 blockade in classical Hodgkin lymphoma. Study results and limitations: What drove the repertoire differences, possibly disease activity or prior therapy, has not been defined. With CD4+ cells, TCR diversity rose significantly by C4D1, but not with CD8+ cells.

V was pared by 7 bases and J by 3 bases, with 16 bases between. The germline gives CDR1 SGHRS, CDR2 YFSETQ. The CDR3 covers 14 residues. Turning to this clone: Its matching antigen is unknown.

Assay used: immunoSEQ multiplex PCR; TCRdb lists only in-frame clones, some missing. There are 29,000 or so clones in the sample; about two thirds occur only once, and more than 3% lies in the top ten. Every patient relapsed after autologous stem cell transplantation, and brentuximab vedotin exposure varied. V usage is TRBV5-1 and J usage is TRBJ2-5, with TRBD2 as a possible D gene (6 bases). This clonotype was sampled from a human donor with classical Hodgkin lymphoma. The source was peripheral blood mononuclear cells (PBMCs), collected before the second cycle of nivolumab. The CDR3 DNA sequence: TGCGCCAGCTTCGACGGGGGAGCTGAAGAGACCCAGTACTTC. Translating it yields CASFDGGAEETQYF.